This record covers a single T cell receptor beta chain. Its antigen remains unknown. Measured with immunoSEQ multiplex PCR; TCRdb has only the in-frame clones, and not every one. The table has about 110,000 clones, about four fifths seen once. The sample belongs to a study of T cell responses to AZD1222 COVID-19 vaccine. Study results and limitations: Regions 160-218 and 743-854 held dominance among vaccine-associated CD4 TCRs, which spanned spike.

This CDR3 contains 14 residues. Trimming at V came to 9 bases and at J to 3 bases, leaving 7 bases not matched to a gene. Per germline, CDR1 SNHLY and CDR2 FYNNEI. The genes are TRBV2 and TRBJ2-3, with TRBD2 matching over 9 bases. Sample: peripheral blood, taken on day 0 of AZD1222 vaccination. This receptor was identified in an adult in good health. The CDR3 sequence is CASERGEGTDTQYF. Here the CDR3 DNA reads TGTGCCAGTGAGCGGGGGGAAGGTACAGATACGCAGTATTTT.